The clone carrying this T cell receptor beta chain was picked up a small number of times. The sample belongs to a study of blood T cell repertoires in COVID-19. This study enrolled people aged about 18 to 100 from approximately 24 US geographic areas. Donors in Cohort 3 who had recovered were those with two negative PCRs, healthcare professional clearance, or resolution of their symptoms. Repertoires were generated with immunoSEQ multiplex PCR, while TCRdb's copy carries only in-frame clones and drops some. The table shows 150,000 to 200,000 clones, with more than 70% occurring only once. This CDR3 is built from 19 residues. Germline V gene data show CDR1 as SEHNR and CDR2 as FQNEAQ (reference sequence). V was clipped by 5 bases and J by 0 bases, with 22 bases between them.

Sequencing was done on a sample of PBMCs or T cells enriched from blood (not recorded which). The TCR was taken from a man aged 40-50 years who had recovered from COVID-19. This rearrangement joins TRBV7-9 to TRBJ1-4, with D possibly being TRBD1 (6 bases). The CDR3 protein is CASSIQTWTEAATNEKLFF. CDR3 DNA sequence: TGTGCCAGCAGCATCCAAACCTGGACAGAGGCAGCAACTAATGAAAAACTGTTTTTT.